The T cell receptor beta chain under discussion was sequenced for a study of blood T cell repertoires in COVID-19. Study-level background: Samples of COVID-19 (acute and convalescent) were obtained from the United States, Italy and Spain.

The CDR3 has 16 amino acids. Some clones are missing from TCRdb's copy, which holds only in-frame ones; the method was immunoSEQ multiplex PCR. The data hold 90,000 to 130,000 clones, with around 80% observed a single time. The clonotype originates from an elderly woman with acute or convalescent COVID-19. The V call is TRBV21-1, the J call TRBJ1-1; the table's D call, TRBD1, has no DNA check behind it. TRBV21-1 is reported as a pseudogene. Material: peripheral blood. The CDR3 sequence is CASSKGDRGRSTEAFF. In DNA, the CDR3 is TGTGCCAGCAGCAAAGGAGACAGGGGGCGGAGCACTGAAGCTTTCTTT.